This T cell receptor beta chain was profiled in a study of cytomegalovirus exposure and HLA in healthy donors (TCRdb year 2017). About the full investigation: In an earlier analysis of roughly 590 of the donors, around 290 Gb of sequence data and 100 million or so unique TCR beta sequences from 150 million to 200 million T cells were reported. The study used immunosequencing to profile the T cell repertoires of approximately 640 subjects and linked those repertoires to cytomegalovirus serostatus. High-throughput TCR immunosequencing, statistical association of individual TCRs with disease status, and machine learning were combined to predict cytomegalovirus infection status. Roughly 300 gigabases of sequencing data and tens of millions of unique TCR sequences made up an early release that covered approximately 700 HLA-typed donors. In the later analysis, no new phenotypic data were used to find candidate immune exposures; instead, reliance was placed on TCR beta sequences and their occurrence across donors. A handful of DR-DQ haplotypes were handled as single units for association and clustering because linkage in the cohort was strong. The genetic ancestry cluster associated with self-reported Caucasian donors included roughly four fifths of the 300 to 450 genotyped donors. To decide whether each TCR beta V gene segment behaved as functional or pseudogenic, an earlier analysis of approximately 600 of the donors relied on high-throughput TCR beta sequencing. HLA typing included class I and class II loci at four-digit resolution. Typing coverage varied by locus: about 620-630 donors for A, B, C, DRB1 and DQB1; roughly 510 for DQA1; more than 600 for DPA1; 450 to 480 for DPB1. Donor age, sex, ethnicity and CMV serostatus were compiled alongside the repertoire data. A separate validation cohort of roughly 130 different subjects was used in addition to the 666-subject first cohort. Every discovery cohort repertoire had been produced on one sequencing platform. The aim of the study was to test whether cataloging public T cell receptors could identify signatures of past pathogen exposure. A later genetic analysis took genome-wide SNP genotypes for about 55% of the roughly 700 donors and used that subset as a discovery cohort. A later analysis re-analyzed previously published TCR beta repertoires from 660 or so donors and added high-resolution HLA genotyping to study TCR occurrence patterns. On average, 235,054 unique TCR beta nucleotide sequences were sequenced per donor among about 400 genotyped donors of the cohort, with around 19% of those sequences being non-productive.

Broader findings and caveats from the paper: Because counts were too low, more than 15 rarely observed V segments, including chromosome 9 orphons, were excluded from the earlier analysis of 587 of the donors. In a later analysis, the rate of TCR association differed among HLA loci, with DRB1 alleles having the most associated TCRs and HLA-C alleles having the fewest. Presence/absence analyses assumed roughly uniform sequencing depth across donors, an assumption that may not hold. Because HLA typing was missing for some donors at each locus, association tests included only the typed subset. Correlated functional status among segregating V segments might reflect linkage disequilibrium, but an unknown experimental factor could not be ruled out. This cohort had only TCR beta chains sequenced, and the lack of alpha or paired-chain data limited which features could be detected. A later genetic analysis reported fewer N-insertions in productive TCRs among donors in an Asian-associated ancestry cluster than the roughly 700-donor mean. An earlier analysis of approximately 500 of the donors showed that most TCR beta V segments appeared in productive rearrangements either about 87% or about 30% of the time, which broadly matched IMGT annotations. Cytomegalovirus status was reported to be diagnosed by the classifier with high specificity and sensitivity in both the original and validation cohorts. A cluster of highly shared sequence variants was judged likely to represent a technical artifact of the sequencing pipeline. A later analysis found that HLA-associated TCR beta chains were more clonally expanded and had lower generation probabilities than equally common non-associated chains. Across donors, most TCR sequences were observed very rarely, whereas some public TCRs were present in many individuals. For the cohort, immune exposure information was limited to CMV serostatus. When HLA alleles, especially DR and DQ, strongly co-occurred, TCR associations were difficult to assign to individual alleles. V-gene and J-gene trimming of TCR beta chains was associated with a missense DCLRE1C variant in a later genetic analysis, and the association was replicated in an independent cohort. In a later analysis, 16,951 TCR beta sequences were associated with specific HLA alleles at a false discovery rate of 0.05. Some IMGT-functional V segments, including TRBV6-2 and TRBV6-3, could not be told apart with the 87-base-pair reads, so those segments were excluded. According to the authors, the approach could potentially be generalized to other disease states and immunological phenotypes. A further reported finding was that TCR beta sequences accurately predicted the HLA-A and HLA-B alleles for most subjects in the first cohort. According to a later analysis, parvovirus B19, influenza, CMV and Epstein-Barr virus appeared linked to several top co-occurrence clusters. In a later analysis, most CMV-associated TCR beta chains were found to appear HLA-restricted, with HLA associations seemingly driven largely by CMV exposure. A few of the identified cytomegalovirus-associated TCR beta chains were confirmed in vitro to be specific for cytomegalovirus antigens. The study gave a list of under 200 TCR beta chains associated with cytomegalovirus.

CDR1 SGHRS and CDR2 YFSETQ were looked up in the germline V gene. From the cysteine through the phenylalanine, the CDR3 covers 13 amino acids. The read is trimmed to its CDR3 DNA, 39 bases read in frame from base 1. Library preparation employed the immunoSEQ multiplex PCR assay. For the multiplex PCR, a mixture combining 60 forward primers for TCR Vbeta segments and 13 reverse primers for TCR Jbeta segments was used. The CDR3 region of rearranged TCR beta genes was amplified from genomic DNA by a multiplex PCR assay. The Illumina HiSeq System was used to sequence the amplified TCR beta libraries as 87-base-pair reads. Per the authors' processing: Across the roughly 700 repertoires, a later analysis counted around 80 million unique TCR beta chains, 9.5 million to 13 million of which were shared by at least two donors. Raw reads were error-corrected and collapsed into unique sequences with a nearest-neighbor algorithm that merged closely related sequences to remove PCR and sequencing errors. CDR3 sequences were aligned to IMGT reference sequences to assign V, D and J gene segments. For a sequence to be retained, a match of at least six nucleotides was required to both a V gene segment and a J gene segment. A rearrangement counted as productive if the CDR3 had no stop codons and remained in frame with V and J, and every other rearrangement counted as non-productive. Following IMGT convention, CDR3 was defined as the stretch from the second conserved V-encoded cysteine to the conserved J-encoded phenylalanine. The earlier analysis of 450 to 750 of the donors excluded any sequence lacking an unambiguous match to a single V gene segment. An earlier analysis of under 750 of the donors called V segments functional above 56.7% productive rearrangements and segregating when the between-donor standard deviation exceeded 5%. A statistical classification framework was built for diagnosing cytomegalovirus status from the catalog of TCR beta chain sequences. In a later analysis, TCR nucleotide sequences were compared against IMGT/GENE-DB human TR gene sequences so that V and J genes could be assigned. A later analysis assigned CDR3 sequences and most-parsimonious VDJ recombination scenarios with the TCRdist pipeline. In a later analysis, each TCR beta chain was defined by its CDR3 amino acid sequence together with its V-gene family, and reads without a unique V-gene family were excluded. To address suspected cross-contamination and a sequencing artifact, a later analysis removed 450 to 700 highly shared, low-generation-probability nucleotide sequences. For each public chain, a later analysis derived a clonal expansion index from normalized ranks of inferred template counts within each repertoire. In a later analysis, generation probabilities were computed using a VDJ recombination model fitted to out-of-frame rearrangements, and the results were checked against IGoR. In a later analysis, TCR-TCR, TCR-HLA and TCR-CMV co-occurrence was scored with hypergeometric tests, and a repertoire-size bias correction was applied to TCR pairs. A later analysis estimated false discovery rates by permuting HLA or CMV assignments 20 times. In a later analysis, co-occurring TCRs were grouped using DBSCAN, with TCRdist sequence similarity added in when clustering inside HLA-allele-positive subsets. Co-occurrence clustering excluded repertoires with fewer than 30,000 or more than 120,000 public chains, plus five with anomalous nucleotide sharing. TCRdb's version of the immuneACCESS table is confined to in-frame rearrangements and falls short of the full clone set. An unresolved V gene accounts for under half of the shortfall where checked; the remainder is of unknown origin. V, J and clone size were drawn from that table, and D and trimming were deduced from the DNA. The sample table records around 130,000 clones; just over 70% of these occur just once. 2.6% of the sample is taken by the ten largest.

The cohort was made up of under 800 healthy bone marrow donors. Cohort members were all nominally healthy when sampled, although unrecorded immune exposures were likely present. The donor was CMV seropositive and belonged to the group of 250 to 300 seropositive cohort members. Every donor gave a peripheral blood sample, and the peripheral blood mononuclear cells from that sample were used for TCR beta sequencing. The Qiagen DNeasy Blood Extraction Kit was used to extract genomic DNA from the blood cell samples. A remark on this clone: Its binding antigen is unknown. The germline gene is not matched at one end of the junction; a read error may be the cause.

Sequenced input: PBMCs. The clonotype originates from a woman aged 55-70 years in good health and CMV-seropositive. The sequence joins TRBV5-1 to TRBJ2-7, with 9 bases in between that match TRBD1. The CDR3 is CASSPEGTGLIHF. The nucleotides are TGCGCCAGCAGCCCAGAAGGGACAGGGTTAATACACTTC.